What follows are 25 T cell receptor beta chains derived from one specimen sequenced in a study of response to subunit inactivated influenza vaccine. TCRdb reanalysed the RT-PCR reads using MiXCR and keeps one entry per CDR3 protein. Here the sample spans 550,000 to 600,000 distinct CDR3 sequences, roughly 10% being singletons. The input for sequencing was PBMCs from blood, taken on the day of vaccination. These receptors originate from a man aged 50-59 years who received an inactivated influenza vaccine.

This clonotype was counted between two and nine times. The rearrangement links TRBV7-2 to TRBJ2-1; 7 nucleotides match TRBD1. J was trimmed by 8 bases and V by 5 bases; bases with no gene match: 12. The CDR3 has 15 amino acids. Germline CDR1 SGHTA, CDR2 FQGNSA. This chain's CDR3 is CASSLGTVFLDEQFF. In DNA, the CDR3 is TGTGCCAGCAGCCTCGGGACAGTCTTTTTAGATGAGCAGTTCTTC.

The V call is TRBV5-6, the J call TRBJ2-1; perhaps TRBD2 as D (5 bases). The CDR3 has 15 residues. In germline, CDR1 is SGHDT, CDR2 YYEEEE. V was pared by 1 base and J by 4 bases, with 12 bases between. The CDR3 nucleotides read TGTGCCAGCAGCTTGATCGGGGTTCAGTACAATGAGCAGTTCTTC. Residues: CASSLIGVQYNEQFF.

This clonotype has more than one count but fewer than ten. The V and J genes are TRBV5-1 and TRBJ2-7; the D gene could be TRBD1 or TRBD2 (5 bases each). This CDR3 comprises 13 residues. The germline CDR1 and CDR2 sequences are SGHRS and YFSETQ. V was trimmed by 7 bases and J by 1 base, leaving 12 bases between them. CDR3 loop: CASAPGPSYEQYF. CDR3 sequence (DNA): TGCGCCAGCGCACCGGGACCATCCTACGAGCAGTACTTC.

This rearrangement joins TRBV7-9 to TRBJ2-5; 8 nucleotides align to TRBD2. The CDR3 runs 16 residues. J lost 5 bases, V lost 5 bases, and 13 bases had no gene match. Germline CDR1 and CDR2: SEHNR and FQNEAQ (reference sequence). CDR3 nucleotides: TGTGCCAGCAGCGTACTAGCGGTCTCCCCCAAGGAGACCCAGTACTTC. It translates to CASSVLAVSPKETQYF. The variable domain in full, with the rest retrieved from reference TRBV7-9 and TRBJ2-5, is DTGVSQNPRHKITKRGQNVTFRCDPISEHNRLYWYRQTLGQGPEFLTYFQNEAQLEKSRLLSDRFSAERPKGSFSTLEIQRTEQGDSAMYLCASSVLAVSPKETQYFGPGTRLLVL.

This clonotype came up many times. The DNA for the CDR3 is TGTGCCAGCAGCCCCGCTGGCGTTTCGCCGGCCAATGAGCAGTTCTTC. It is translated as CASSPAGVSPANEQFF. The gene calls are TRBV7-2 and TRBJ2-1, with D hard to call. The length of the CDR3 is 16 residues. The germline V gene has CDR1 SGHTA and CDR2 FQGNSA. Trimming cost V 5 bases and J 6 bases, with 20 bases left between them.

This chain joins TRBV18 and TRBJ1-3; TRBD1 is a possible D gene (6 bases). The CDR3 has 17 residues. Germline-derived CDR1 and CDR2 are KGHSH and LQKENI. The V and J ends lost 1 base and 0 bases respectively, with 13 bases between them. The CDR3 DNA sequence: TGTGCCAGCTCACCACGGGGGACAATTTTCTCTGGAAACACCATATATTTT. As protein: CASSPRGTIFSGNTIYF.

The V and J genes are TRBV4-1 and TRBJ2-7; possibly TRBD1 for D (5 bases). CDR1 is MGHRA, CDR2 YSYEKL, per germline. This CDR3 is built from 17 residues. V was shortened by 0 bases and J by 4 bases, with 19 bases between the two germline ends. CDR3 in amino acids: CASSQEGGHSLLYEQYF. Written as DNA, the CDR3 is TGCGCCAGCAGCCAAGAGGGTGGACATAGCTTGTTGTACGAGCAGTACTTC.

This clonotype was seen only a few times. This chain connects TRBV30 to TRBJ2-5; D is perhaps TRBD1 (7 bases). V dropped 7 bases and J dropped 3 bases, with 18 bases sitting between them. The CDR3 runs to 14 residues. Germline V gene sequence: CDR1 GTSNPN, CDR2 SVGIG (reference sequence). This CDR3 reads CAFKRGDSKETQYF. The CDR3 nucleotides read TGTGCCTTCAAAAGGGGGGACAGCAAAGAGACCCAGTACTTC.

This clonotype was seen repeatedly, ten times or more. The V call is TRBV29-1, the J call TRBJ2-4; 10 bases align to TRBD2. CDR3 size: 16 residues. With V trimmed by 2 bases and J by 6 bases, 10 bases remained unmatched. Looked up from germline, CDR1 is SQVTM and CDR2 is ANQGSEA. CDR3: CSVEFSSGGALNIQYF. Here the CDR3 DNA reads TGCAGCGTTGAATTTAGCAGCGGGGGGGCCCTAAACATTCAGTACTTC.

V usage is TRBV7-6 and J usage is TRBJ2-3; tentatively, D is TRBD2 (5 bases). This CDR3 contains 12 residues. V gave up 3 bases and J gave up 6 bases, with 7 bases separating them. CDR1 is SGHVS and CDR2 is FNYEAQ in the germline V gene. The DNA of the CDR3 is TGTGCCAGCAGCTTTAGCGCGGATACGCAGTATTTT. This translates into CASSFSADTQYF.

This clonotype has only a few counts. The J gene is TRBJ1-5, the V gene TRBV15, with D possibly TRBD1 on 5 matching bases. The CDR3 has 15 residues. Germline assignment: CDR1 LNHNV and CDR2 YYDKDF (reference sequence). V was cut by 5 bases and J by 3 bases, with 14 bases left in between. Here the CDR3 reads CATSDILGTNQPQHF. The CDR3 region has the DNA TGTGCCACCAGCGATATCCTGGGGACCAATCAGCCCCAGCATTTT.

The chain has TRBV5-1 and TRBJ2-5; 9 bases align to TRBD1. Germline CDR1 is SGHRS and CDR2 is YFSETQ. This CDR3 contains 16 residues. Trimming removed 3 bases from V and 0 bases from J; junction bases left unmatched: 6. CDR3 amino acids: CASSSTTGGNQETQYF. The CDR3 DNA follows: TGCGCCAGCAGCTCGACGACAGGGGGGAACCAAGAGACCCAGTACTTC.

The chain couples TRBV5-1 to TRBJ2-3; TRBD2 matches at 14 bases. The CDR3 loop spans 19 amino acids. The V gene's germline CDR1 is SGHRS and CDR2 YFSETQ. J was trimmed by 2 bases and V by 1 base; bases with no gene match: 9. The CDR3, as DNA: TGCGCCAGCAGCTTGTCTGTGGGGACTAGCGGGAGAAACACAGATACGCAGTATTTT. This encodes CASSLSVGTSGRNTDTQYF.

The chain couples TRBV18 to TRBJ1-1; 7 bases match TRBD1. Per the germline V gene, CDR1 is KGHSH and CDR2 is LQKENI. J gave up 2 bases and V 4 bases, and 4 bases lay outside the gene matches. The CDR3 loop spans 14 amino acids. CDR3 region: CASSQTGINTEAFF. CDR3 coding DNA: TGTGCCAGCTCACAGACAGGGATAAACACTGAAGCTTTCTTT.

In this sample, this clonotype turned up many times. The rearrangement uses TRBV29-1 and TRBJ1-3; D is unresolved. The germline V gene has CDR1 SQVTM and CDR2 ANQGSEA. Between the trimmed V and J ends, which lost 2 bases and 2 bases, there was a span of 7 bases. CDR3 size: 13 residues. CDR3 sequence reads: CSVERFTGNTIYF. CDR3 in DNA: TGCAGCGTTGAAAGGTTCACTGGAAACACCATATATTTT.

This clonotype was detected a few times. The chain employs TRBV9 and TRBJ1-4, with a weak D call TRBD1 (5 bases). The CDR3 has 13 residues. Trimming cost V 5 bases and J 7 bases, with 12 bases left between them. Germline loops: CDR1 SGDLS, CDR2 YYNGEE. The CDR3 here is CASSGQGAEKLFF. CDR3 sequence (DNA): TGTGCCAGCAGTGGTCAGGGAGCTGAAAAACTGTTTTTT.

In this sample, this clonotype turned up many times. J is TRBJ2-1 and V is TRBV20-1, with no clear D. The ends were cut back, 5 bases at V and 0 bases at J, with 14 bases in the middle. The length of the CDR3 is 15 residues. Germline values: CDR1 DFQATT, CDR2 SNEGSKA (reference sequence). The CDR3 DNA reads TGCAGTGCTCAACCCCTTTCCAGCTCCTACAATGAGCAGTTCTTC. This encodes CSAQPLSSSYNEQFF.

This clonotype was observed a handful of times. The chain carries TRBV9 and TRBJ2-7; 10 bases match TRBD2. Germline V gene sequence: CDR1 SGDLS, CDR2 YYNGEE. With V trimmed by 3 bases and J by 7 bases, 13 bases remained unmatched. The length of the CDR3 is 16 residues. The CDR3 loop is CASSGSHPGLASEQYF. In DNA form, the CDR3 reads TGTGCCAGCAGCGGGTCACACCCGGGACTAGCGTCGGAGCAGTACTTC.

There are a few counts of this clonotype. The chain has TRBV7-2 and TRBJ1-4; D gene ambiguous. Germline CDR1 reads SGHTA; CDR2 reads FQGNSA. The CDR3 contains 15 residues. V was pared by 5 bases and J by 0 bases, with 10 bases between. CDR3 in amino acids: CASSLSPATNEKLFF. As DNA, the CDR3 is TGTGCCAGCAGCCTATCGCCCGCAACTAATGAAAAACTGTTTTTT.

This clonotype has just a few counts. This chain links TRBV27 with TRBJ2-7, with TRBD2 matching over 10 bases. With V trimmed by 5 bases and J by 7 bases, 8 bases remained unmatched. CDR3 length: 14 amino acids. Germline V gives CDR1 MNHEY, CDR2 SMNVEV (reference sequence). CDR3 DNA sequence: TGTGCCAGCAGTGCAGCGGGAGGGCCGGAGGAGCAGTACTTC. Amino acids: CASSAAGGPEEQYF.

Only a few counts were recorded for this clonotype. V gene TRBV29-1 combines with J gene TRBJ2-7; 10 bases line up with TRBD2. J was trimmed by 6 bases and V by 0 bases; bases with no gene match: 8. CDR3 size: 15 residues. Germline CDR1 is SQVTM and CDR2 is ANQGSEA. The CDR3 region is CSVEDRRLAGVEQYF. In DNA form, the CDR3 reads TGCAGCGTTGAAGATCGGCGGCTAGCGGGAGTCGAGCAGTACTTC.

This chain links TRBV30 with TRBJ2-7; 7 nucleotides match TRBD1. The CDR3 has 15 residues. J gave up 6 bases and V 2 bases, and 13 bases lay outside the gene matches. Germline CDR1 GTSNPN, CDR2 SVGIG (reference sequence). CDR3 nucleotides: TGTGCCTGGAGTAGGGAATGGGGGACAGCGGTCGAGCAGTACTTC. This codes for CAWSREWGTAVEQYF.

This clonotype showed up just a few times. This rearrangement joins TRBV20-1 to TRBJ1-1; D is unclear. V shed 5 bases and J shed 11 bases, with 15 bases lying between them. The CDR3 is 11 residues long. CDR1 and CDR2 (germline): DFQATT, SNEGSKA (reference sequence). This chain's CDR3 is CSAGTSREAFF. CDR3 DNA sequence: TGCAGTGCTGGAACAAGCCGGGAGGCTTTCTTT.

Many counts were recorded for this clonotype. The chain couples TRBV4-2 to TRBJ2-1, with 12 bases that match TRBD1. Germline V CDR1 and CDR2: LGHNA, YNFKEQ. This CDR3 has 17 residues. The J segment lost 10 bases and the V segment lost 1 base, leaving 11 bases of the junction unmatched. This chain's CDR3 is CASSQVSGTGGSREQFF. DNA of the CDR3: TGTGCCAGCAGCCAAGTCTCCGGGACAGGGGGCTCGAGGGAGCAGTTCTTC.

As concerns this clonotype: This clone may be a read error of a much larger clone one base away. V gene TRBV14 combines with J gene TRBJ2-7, with TRBD1 identical over 9 bases. The CDR3 is 15 residues long. Germline V lookup: CDR1 SGHDN, CDR2 FVKESK. The chain's CDR3 is CVSSPPRTGVDEQYF. The CDR3 coding sequence is TGTGTCAGCAGCCCCCCCCGGACAGGGGTGGACGAGCAGTACTTC.